This T cell receptor beta chain appears in the sequencing data of a study of Ad26.COV2.S vaccination and SARS-CoV-2 variants. The treatment: approximately 18 received Ad26.COV2.S at low or high dose, single or two shots; roughly five received placebo; per-sample allocation not given. It was on day 63 after the first vaccine or placebo injection that samples were taken. Vaccination employed an Ad26 vector expressing the Wuhan-strain SARS-CoV-2 spike. The assay was immunoSEQ multiplex PCR, and TCRdb's table has in-frame clones only and misses some. The sample has roughly 400,000 clones; about 90% are singletons. For this clone: Its target is not known.

Study-wide results and limits: Reportedly, after vaccination the spike-specific CD8+ and CD4+ T cell responses displayed substantial breadth. Vaccine recipients surpassed placebo recipients in spike-specific TCR breadth. Recipients of vaccine and of placebo showed similar breadth of their non-spike TCR repertoires.

The input for sequencing was peripheral blood, taken in a trial of Ad26.COV2.S vaccine versus placebo. The TCR originated in a person between 18 and 60 years old who received the Ad26.COV2.S COVID-19 vaccine or a placebo.

The DNA for the CDR3 is TGCGCCAGCAGCCACCAAACAGAAACCGCTGAAGCTTTCTTT. Amino acid sequence: CASSHQTETAEAFF. This chain uses TRBV4-3 with TRBJ1-1; no clear D gene. The CDR3 runs to 14 residues. Germline CDR1 reads LGHNA; CDR2 reads YSLEER. Trimming took off 3 bases at V and 6 bases at J, with 14 bases between the two ends.